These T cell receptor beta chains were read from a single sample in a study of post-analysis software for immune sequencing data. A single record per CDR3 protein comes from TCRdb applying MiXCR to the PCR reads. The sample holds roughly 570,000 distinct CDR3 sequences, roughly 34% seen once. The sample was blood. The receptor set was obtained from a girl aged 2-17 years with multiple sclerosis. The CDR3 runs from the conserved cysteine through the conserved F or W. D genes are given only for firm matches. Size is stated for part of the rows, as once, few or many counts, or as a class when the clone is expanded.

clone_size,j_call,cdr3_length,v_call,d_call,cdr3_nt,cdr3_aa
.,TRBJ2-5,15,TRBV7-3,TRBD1,TGTGCCAGCAGCTTGGACAGGGGGCATGGGAATGAGCAGTACTTC,CASSLDRGHGNEQYF
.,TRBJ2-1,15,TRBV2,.,TGTGCCGCGAATCAGGGCCGCTCTTCCTACAATGAGCAGTTCTTC,CAANQGRSSYNEQFF
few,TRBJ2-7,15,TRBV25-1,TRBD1,TGTGCCAGCAGTGAAGGGACAGGGGTCACCTACGAGCAGTACTTC,CASSEGTGVTYEQYF
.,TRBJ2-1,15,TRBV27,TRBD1,TGTGCCAGCAGTTTAGGGGGACAGGATTACAATGAGCAGTTCTTC,CASSLGGQDYNEQFF
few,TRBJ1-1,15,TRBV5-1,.,TGCGCCAGCAGCTTGGAAGGGGCCAGGAACACTGAAGCTTTCTTT,CASSLEGARNTEAFF
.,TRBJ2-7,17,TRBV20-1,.,TGCAGTGCTAGAGATCTTATTTGGCGGCAGGACTCCTACGAGCAGTACTTC,CSARDLIWRQDSYEQYF
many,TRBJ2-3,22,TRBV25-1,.,TGTGCCAGCAGTGACCCATGGAGCCCGCAGGGTGGTGGGGCCATACGCACAGATACGCAGTATTTT,CASSDPWSPQGGGAIRTDTQYF
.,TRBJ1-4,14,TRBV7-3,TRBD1,TGTGCCGGCAGCCTGGACAGGTGGGGGGAAAAACTGTTTTTT,CAGSLDRWGEKLFF
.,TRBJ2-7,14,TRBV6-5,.,TGTGCCAGCAGTTACTCGGAGCTCACCTACGAGCAGTACTTC,CASSYSELTYEQYF
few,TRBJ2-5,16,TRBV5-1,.,TGCGCCAGCAGCTTGGGCCCCAGCGGGCCTTGGGAGACCCAGTACTTC,CASSLGPSGPWETQYF
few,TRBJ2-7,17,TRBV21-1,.,TGTGCCAGCAGCATTGGCCTTAGCGGGGGGGACTACCTGGAGCAGTACTTC,CASSIGLSGGDYLEQYF
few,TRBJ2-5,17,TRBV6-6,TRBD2,TGTGCCAGCAGTCCGGGGGGACTAGCGGGGGAAAAAGAGACCCAGTACTTC,CASSPGGLAGEKETQYF
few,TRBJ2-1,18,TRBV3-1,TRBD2,TGTGCCAGCAGCCAAAACCCCTCCCGGGGGGGTCTCTTCAATGAGCAGTTCTTC,CASSQNPSRGGLFNEQFF
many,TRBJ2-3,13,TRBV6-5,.,TGTGCCAGCAGTAGGACTAGCACAGATACGCAGTATTTT,CASSRTSTDTQYF